These T cell receptor beta chains were read from a single sample in a study of response to subunit inactivated influenza vaccine. MiXCR, applied by TCRdb to the RT-PCR reads, yields one record per CDR3 protein. The table includes 590,000 or so distinct CDR3 sequences, 14% detected once. The sequencing here drew on PBMCs from blood, taken 14 days before vaccination. The receptor source for this set is a man aged 45-60 years who received an inactivated influenza vaccine. Each CDR3 is given with its conserved first and last residue. The order of the fields is CDR3 length, J gene, V gene, clone size, D gene, CDR3 DNA, CDR3 protein. The D gene is left open where the match is weak. Some rows mark clone size as missing; the rest say once, few, many or name a class of expanded clone.

14,TRBJ1-5,TRBV12-3/TRBV12-4,-,-,TGTGCCAGCCGTTTAGGTGGACAGAGTTTTCCCCAGCATTTT,CASRLGGQSFPQHF
14,TRBJ1-2,TRBV5-1,few,TRBD1,TGCGCCAGCAAACAGGGGGCGTACGACTATGGCTACACCTTC,CASKQGAYDYGYTF
16,TRBJ1-5,TRBV20-1,many,-,TGCAGTGCTAGGCCGGCAGGGCTGTTGAGCAATCAGCCCCAGCATTTT,CSARPAGLLSNQPQHF
15,TRBJ1-6,TRBV4-1,-,-,TGCGCCAGCAGCCAAGGTATAGCGCTGGGAGGGCCCCTCCACTTT,CASSQGIALGGPLHF
16,TRBJ2-5,TRBV12-3/TRBV12-4,many,TRBD1,TGTGCCAGCAGTTTTTTTACGGGACAGGGAAAGAAGACCCAGTACTTC,CASSFFTGQGKKTQYF
13,TRBJ2-1,TRBV2,-,-,TGTGCCAGCAGCCGGCAGCTTAACAATGAGCAGTTCTTC,CASSRQLNNEQFF
14,TRBJ2-3,TRBV3-1,-,TRBD2,TGTGCCAGCAGCCAAGGGACTAGCGGGGGGCTCCAGTATTTT,CASSQGTSGGLQYF
15,TRBJ2-3,TRBV6-5,-,-,TGTGCCAGCAGTTACTCGGGGGGCCCCACAGATACGCAGTATTTT,CASSYSGGPTDTQYF
15,TRBJ2-7,TRBV24-1,few,TRBD1,TGTGCCACCAGTGATACCGGGACAGGCACCTACGAGCAGTACTTC,CATSDTGTGTYEQYF
16,TRBJ2-2,TRBV4-3,few,-,TGCGCCAGCAGCCAAGTCTGGCAGACAAACACCGGGGAGCTGTTTTTT,CASSQVWQTNTGELFF
15,TRBJ2-3,TRBV7-2,few,-,TGTGCCAGCAGCTTAGAACTAGGGGGGCCAGATACGCAGTATTTT,CASSLELGGPDTQYF
10,TRBJ2-7,TRBV10-3,few,-,TGTGCCATCGGAACCTACGAGCAGTACTTC,CAIGTYEQYF
13,TRBJ1-1,TRBV5-6,many,-,TGTGCTAGCAGCTTATCGGCGAACACTGAAGCTTTCTTT,CASSLSANTEAFF
20,TRBJ2-3,TRBV10-3,many,TRBD2,TGTGCCATCAGTGAAGATCCGGGTCTAGCGGGGGGATCTAGCACAGATACGCAGTATTTT,CAISEDPGLAGGSSTDTQYF
12,TRBJ2-7,TRBV6-5,-,-,TGTGCCAGCAGGTCCGGAGAGAGCGGGCAGTACTTC,CASRSGESGQYF
14,TRBJ2-1,TRBV27,-,-,TGTGCCAGCTTCGACTGGGCGGATCACAATGAGCAGTTCTTC,CASFDWADHNEQFF
15,TRBJ1-2,TRBV12-3/TRBV12-4,many,TRBD1,TGTGCCAGCAGCTCGAGGGACAGCCAACCTTATGGCTACACCTTC,CASSSRDSQPYGYTF
15,TRBJ1-1,TRBV6-5,-,-,TGTGCCATCAGTTACTCGCAGAATACGAACACTGAAGCTTTCTTT,CAISYSQNTNTEAFF
14,TRBJ2-7,TRBV4-2,-,-,TGTGCCAGCAGCCAAGCCGGGGGCCGGGACGAGCAGTACTTC,CASSQAGGRDEQYF
15,TRBJ2-1,TRBV5-1,few,TRBD2,TGCGCCAGCAGCCCGGGACTAAATTCGGGCAATGAGCAGTTCTTC,CASSPGLNSGNEQFF
14,TRBJ2-7,TRBV19,few,TRBD1,TGTGCCAGTAGTATCACAGGGGGTTCCCACGAGCAGTACTTC,CASSITGGSHEQYF
14,TRBJ2-2,TRBV25-1,many,-,TGTGCCAGCAGTGCCCGAATCACAACCGGGGAGCTGTTTTTT,CASSARITTGELFF
16,TRBJ2-3,TRBV6-2/TRBV6-3,-,TRBD1,TGTGCCAGCACGGGACAGGGGGTTCATGCCACAGATACGCAGTATTTT,CASTGQGVHATDTQYF
14,TRBJ2-5,TRBV20-1,many,TRBD2,TGCAGTGCTAGTTATAGCGGGGACCAAGAGACCCAGTACTTC,CSASYSGDQETQYF
12,TRBJ2-7,TRBV29-1,-,-,TGCAGCGCTTATATGAAGGTTAGCGAGCAGTACTTC,CSAYMKVSEQYF
16,TRBJ2-7,TRBV7-2,-,-,TGTGCCAGCAAACTCAGGGGGGGGGACAGAGTCTACGAGCAGTACTTC,CASKLRGGDRVYEQYF
18,TRBJ2-6,TRBV6-2/TRBV6-3,-,TRBD1,TGTGCCAGCAGGAGCTCGGGACAGCTTTACTCTGGGGCCAACGTCCTGACTTTC,CASRSSGQLYSGANVLTF
14,TRBJ1-1,TRBV18,-,-,TGTGCCAGCTCTCAGACCGGGGCGAACACTGAAGCTTTCTTT,CASSQTGANTEAFF
13,TRBJ1-1,TRBV7-2,few,-,TGTGCCAGCAGCTCCTTCTTTGGCCCTGAAGCTTTCTTT,CASSSFFGPEAFF
17,TRBJ2-5,TRBV3-1,-,TRBD2,TGTGCCTCCTCCTACACTTCTAGCGGGGGGCAATATCTCCCCCAGTACTTC,CASSYTSSGGQYLPQYF
14,TRBJ1-4,TRBV28,few,-,TGTGCCAGCAGCGAACGGACAACTAATGAAAAACTGTTTTTT,CASSERTTNEKLFF
16,TRBJ1-4,TRBV20-1,-,TRBD1,TGCAGTGCTAGACGACCTACCGGGACAGGGCCCGAAAAACTGTCTTTT,CSARRPTGTGPEKLSF
13,TRBJ2-2,TRBV20-1,-,-,TGCAGTGCTAGGACGACAAACACCGGGGAGCTGTTTTTT,CSARTTNTGELFF
15,TRBJ1-1,TRBV7-2,-,TRBD1,TGTGCCAGCAGCTTATCCACAGGGGGCGTGGCTGAAGCTTTCTTT,CASSLSTGGVAEAFF
13,TRBJ1-6,TRBV30,-,-,TGTGCCTGGAGTGTACCGTCCGGTCCACCCCTCCACTTT,CAWSVPSGPPLHF
14,TRBJ2-1,TRBV18,many,TRBD1,TGTGCCAGCTCACCGGACAGGGTTGGAAATGAGCAGTTCTTC,CASSPDRVGNEQFF
15,TRBJ1-2,TRBV10-2,once,TRBD1,TGCGCCAGCAGTAGTTTGGGGACAGGGGCTCATGGCTACACCTTC,CASSSLGTGAHGYTF